Below, 12 T cell receptor beta chains from the same sample are listed, as sequenced in a study of T cell repertoires in cytomegalovirus infection. MiXCR was run by TCRdb on the reads, yielding one entry per CDR3 protein. The sample has approximately 1,000,000 distinct CDR3 sequences, roughly 30% seen once; the top ten hold 11% to 15%. No antigen has been identified for these receptors. The material was cultured CD8+ T cells from PBMCs, obtained from culture after CMV antigen stimulation. The origin of the receptors is a human donor in good health (CMV status not recorded). Some clones in this sample may be carry-over from other donors' samples.

The genes are TRBV6-8 and TRBJ2-3; D gene uncertain. The CDR3 totals 10 residues. Looked up from germline, CDR1 is MNHGY and CDR2 is SAAAGT. Trimming pared 8 bases from V and 9 bases from J, leaving 9 bases between. CDR3 nucleotide sequence: TGTGCCAGCGGTTCGGCCACGCAGTATTTT. Protein: CASGSATQYF.

The chain combines TRBV4-1 with TRBJ2-1, with D possibly matching TRBD1 (5 bases). The V end was cut by 1 base, the J end by 8 bases, with 9 bases between. This CDR3 comprises 13 residues. Germline V gives CDR1 MGHRA, CDR2 YSYEKL. The CDR3 nucleotides are TGCGCCAGCAGCCAAGTAAGGGGTTATGAGCAGTTCTTC. Its translation is CASSQVRGYEQFF.

This sequence joins TRBV27 and TRBJ2-4; tentatively, D is TRBD1 (6 bases). V was shortened by 6 bases and J by 5 bases, with 14 bases between the two germline ends. Per the germline V gene, CDR1 is MNHEY and CDR2 is SMNVEV (reference sequence). CDR3 length equals 14 residues. The CDR3 region has the DNA TGTGCCAGCAGAAAGACAGGATGGCAAAACATTCAGTACTTC. Amino acid sequence: CASRKTGWQNIQYF.

This sequence joins TRBV7-6 and TRBJ2-3; D not certain. The CDR3 runs 15 residues. CDR1 and CDR2 from the germline V gene are SGHVS and FNYEAQ. The germline V and J ends were trimmed by 2 bases and 3 bases, with 12 bases remaining between them. The DNA for the CDR3 is TGTGCCAGCAGCTTAAGGGCCGATTCTACAGATACGCAGTATTTT. Translated, it gives CASSLRADSTDTQYF.

In its sample, this clonotype was seen a few times. The chain links TRBV6-2 or TRBV6-3 to TRBJ1-5; D might be TRBD1 (6 bases). V gave up 2 bases and J gave up 4 bases, with 12 bases separating them. CDR1 is MNHEY, CDR2 SVGEGT, per germline. This CDR3 comprises 15 residues. CDR3 in DNA: TGTGCCAGCAGTTACGTCTGGGGGCAGAATCAGCCCCAGCATTTT. Its translation: CASSYVWGQNQPQHF.

Written as DNA, the CDR3 is TGTGCCAGCAGTTACTCAGACGAACCCATGAACACTGAAGCTTTCTTT. Translating gives CASSYSDEPMNTEAFF. The genes are TRBV6-6 and TRBJ1-1; D is unclear. Per the germline V gene, CDR1 is MNHNY and CDR2 is SVGAGI (reference sequence). The CDR3 is made up of 16 amino acids. The germline V and J ends were trimmed by 0 bases and 0 bases, with 11 bases remaining between them.

The table lists this clonotype with many counts. The V gene is TRBV12-3 or TRBV12-4, the J gene TRBJ2-7, with D unclear. Trimming removed 3 bases at V and 3 bases at J, with 12 bases between. The CDR3 is made up of 14 amino acids. As DNA, the CDR3 is TGTGCCAGCAGTTTGGGTGACCGATACTACGAGCAGTACGTC. This gives the protein CASSLGDRYYEQYV.

This clonotype appeared a few times. The chain employs TRBV7-8 and TRBJ2-1; D perhaps matches TRBD1 (6 bases). This CDR3 comprises 12 residues. Germline V gene data show CDR1 as SGHVS and CDR2 as FQNEAQ. V lost 7 bases to trimming and J lost 7 bases, with 11 bases between them. The DNA for the CDR3 is TGTGCCAGCAATATACAGGGAAATGAGCAGTTCTTC. Translating gives CASNIQGNEQFF.

This clonotype came up a few times. The chain couples TRBV27 to TRBJ2-1; 9 positions agree with TRBD1. The V and J ends lost 3 bases and 2 bases, in that order; junction bases with no gene match: 11. This CDR3 has 18 residues. Germline CDR1 and CDR2: MNHEY and SMNVEV (reference sequence). This chain's CDR3 is CASSLAGQGNGAYNEQFF. CDR3 bases: TGTGCCAGCAGTTTGGCGGGACAGGGAAACGGCGCCTACAATGAGCAGTTCTTC.

The V gene is TRBV24-1, the J gene TRBJ2-4; tentative D call: TRBD1 (6 bases). The germline CDR1 and CDR2 sequences are KGHDR and SFDVKD. Trimming left V 4 bases short and J 7 bases short, with 13 bases between. There are 14 residues in the CDR3. This CDR3 is CATSDSGTQNIQYF. The CDR3 nucleotides read TGTGCCACCAGTGACTCCGGGACACAGAACATTCAGTACTTC.

This clonotype was observed a handful of times. The rearrangement uses TRBV5-6 and TRBJ1-5; weak D call: TRBD1 (5 bases). V lost 4 bases and J lost 0, with 14 bases in between. The CDR3 is made up of 16 amino acids. The germline gives CDR1 SGHDT, CDR2 YYEEEE. The CDR3 nucleotides are TGTGCCAGCAGCCGAACGGGGGGTTATAGCAATCAGCCCCAGCATTTT. Translating gives CASSRTGGYSNQPQHF.

This chain joins TRBV6-6 and TRBJ2-1; D might be TRBD1 (5 bases). This CDR3 is 15 amino acids long. The V and J ends lost 2 bases and 2 bases respectively, with 10 bases between them. Per germline, CDR1 MNHNY and CDR2 SVGAGI (reference sequence). The CDR3 spells CASSYEQAAYNEQFF. In DNA form, the CDR3 reads TGTGCCAGCAGTTACGAACAGGCCGCCTACAATGAGCAGTTCTTC.